This T cell receptor beta chain was sequenced during a study of cytomegalovirus exposure and HLA in healthy donors. Across the study: Earlier sequencing of about 200 million T cells yielded approximately 100 million unique TCR beta sequences. Out of about 410 genotyped donors, 81% belonged to the Caucasian-associated ancestry cluster. About 83 million unique TCRs from HLA-typed donors made up an early data release. Overall study findings and caveats: Under in vitro conditions, three CMV-associated chains were confirmed as specific for CMV antigens.

Amplification used 60 Vbeta primers and 13 Jbeta primers. Produced via immunoSEQ multiplex PCR; TCRdb's table is partial and in-frame only. The profile covers 140,000 to 150,000 clones, with about 74% appearing a single time and 1.5% to 2% taken by the ten largest. For this clone: Antigen unknown.

The CDR3 has 13 amino acids. Germline V gene data show CDR1 as SNHLY and CDR2 as FYNNEI. The V and J ends lost 4 bases and 2 bases respectively, with 8 bases between them. The sequenced sample consisted of PBMCs. The chain combines TRBV2 with TRBJ2-5, with no clear D. This clonotype was sampled from a woman aged 40-49 years in good health and CMV-seronegative. The CDR3 bases are TGTGCCAGCAGTGTTTACAGACAAGAGACCCAGTACTTC. Its protein is CASSVYRQETQYF.